These 4 T cell receptor beta chains were sequenced from one sample in a study of T-cell reconstitution after alpha-beta-depleted transplantation in children. A library of TCRbeta sequences, prepared with unique molecular identifiers, was generated. TCRdb reanalysed the PCR reads using MiXCR and keeps one entry per CDR3 protein. The profile shows around 580,000 distinct CDR3 sequences, 25% to 30% of them singletons. The material sequenced was PBMCs, taken before TCRalphabeta/CD19-depleted stem cell transplant. The receptor set was obtained from a boy under two years old with Wiskott-Aldrich syndrome, due to receive a stem cell transplant.

The rearrangement uses TRBV24-1 and TRBJ2-3; 9 nucleotides line up with TRBD1. V gave up 4 bases and J gave up 7 bases; unmatched junction bases: 11. Germline loops: CDR1 KGHDR, CDR2 SFDVKD. This CDR3 is 16 amino acids long. Written as DNA, the CDR3 is TGTGCCACCAGTGACCCCTCGGACAGGGGCCTGAATACGCAGTATTTT. This translates into CATSDPSDRGLNTQYF.

This clonotype came up a few times. The chain combines TRBV10-3 with TRBJ2-3; D gene uncertain. V shed 4 bases and J shed 4 bases, with 6 bases lying between them. There are 12 residues in the CDR3. Germline assignment: CDR1 ENHRY and CDR2 SYGVKD. The CDR3 spells CAISGSSDTQYF. The CDR3 nucleotides are TGTGCCATCAGTGGGAGTTCAGATACGCAGTATTTT.

V and J are TRBV7-2 and TRBJ1-2; the D is unclear. The V gene lost 5 bases and the J gene lost 8 bases, with 12 bases spanning the gap. The V gene's germline CDR1 is SGHTA and CDR2 FQGNSA. This CDR3 is 12 amino acids long. This chain's CDR3 is CASSPSGPGYTF. The CDR3 bases are TGTGCCAGCAGCCCCTCCGGGCCAGGCTACACCTTC.

This sequence joins TRBV20-1 and TRBJ2-7; D may be TRBD2 (5 bases). Germline V gives CDR1 DFQATT, CDR2 SNEGSKA (reference sequence). Trimming took 5 bases from V and 0 from J, leaving 11 bases between them. CDR3 length: 13 amino acids. CDR3 sequence (DNA): TGCAGTGCTCGCCGGGATAACTCCTACGAGCAGTACTTC. This sequence encodes CSARRDNSYEQYF.